Below are 22 T cell receptor beta chains sequenced from a single sample in a study of tumor and adjacent non-tumor tissue in lung cancer. Three rounds of nested PCR, following a modified ARM-PCR protocol, produced the TCRbeta library. From the multiplex PCR reads, TCRdb called clonotypes with MiXCR, one entry per CDR3 protein. The sample lists approximately 70,000 distinct CDR3 sequences, about three quarters occurring once. RNA was extracted from bulk tissue without any cell sorting. Sample: lung tumor tissue. These receptors all come from a man in his sixties with non-small cell lung cancer.

The chain is built from TRBV5-6 and TRBJ2-6, with 8 bases that match TRBD1. Per the germline V gene, CDR1 is SGHDT and CDR2 is YYEEEE. The V segment lost 7 bases and the J segment 0 bases; nucleotides outside the gene matches: 9. There are 17 residues in the CDR3. CDR3 region: CASCRDRGNSGANVLTF. CDR3 nucleotides: TGTGCCAGCTGCCGTGACAGGGGAAACTCTGGGGCCAACGTCCTGACTTTC.

To note about this clonotype: Germline and junction disagree at one end, which may indicate a read error. The chain has TRBV29-1 and TRBJ2-1; TRBD2 agrees at 7 bases. This CDR3 contains 16 residues. Looked up from germline, CDR1 is SQVTM and CDR2 is ANQGSEA. DNA for the CDR3: TGCAGTGTTGATGGAGCTAGCGGCAGCTCCTACAATGAGCATTTCTTC. Translating it yields CSVDGASGSSYNEHFF.

On this clonotype: An end of the junction differs from the germline gene, which may be a read error. This sequence joins TRBV6-5 and TRBJ1-2, with a possible D match to TRBD1 (5 bases). The CDR3 is made up of 14 amino acids. CDR1 and CDR2 from the germline V gene are MNHEY and SVGAGI. CDR3 bases: TGTGCCAACAGTTACACGATTGGGGACTATGACTACACCTTC. It encodes CANSYTIGDYDYTF.

CDR3 coding DNA: TGTGCCAGCAGCCAACCCCTGGGGCAACAAGAGACCCAGTACTTC. Amino acids: CASSQPLGQQETQYF. V gene TRBV11-1 combines with J gene TRBJ2-5; D may be TRBD1 (5 bases). The CDR3 runs 15 residues. Germline values: CDR1 SGHAT, CDR2 FQDESV (reference sequence). The V end lost 5 bases, the J end lost 2 bases, and 15 bases lay between the germline ends.

As concerns this clonotype: This may stem from a read error, because a much larger clone lies one nucleotide away. The chain couples TRBV6-6 to TRBJ2-7; D remains unclear. Germline V gives CDR1 MNHNY, CDR2 SVGAGI (reference sequence). The CDR3 runs to 12 residues. The DNA for the CDR3 is TGTGCCAGCAGTTACTGGGCCTACGGGCAGTACTTC. Protein product: CASSYWAYGQYF.

The table lists this clonotype with many counts. V is TRBV20-1 and J is TRBJ1-2; 7 bases map to TRBD1. From germline, CDR1 is DFQATT and CDR2 SNEGSKA (reference sequence). V lost 2 bases and J lost 2; bases outside the gene matches: 8. The CDR3 runs to 15 residues. CDR3 coding DNA: TGCAGTGCTAGACCCGCCGACAGGGCCAACTATGGCTACACCTTC. Translating gives CSARPADRANYGYTF.

The chain links TRBV20-1 to TRBJ2-2, with a tentative D call TRBD1 (5 bases). The germline V and J ends were trimmed by 4 bases and 7 bases, with 19 bases remaining between them. The CDR3 is 15 residues long. The V gene's germline CDR1 is DFQATT and CDR2 SNEGSKA (reference sequence). CDR3 sequence: CSATRGHELSGELFF. DNA of the CDR3: TGCAGTGCTACTCGAGGACATGAGCTTAGCGGGGAGCTGTTTTTT.

On this clonotype: Germline and junction disagree at one end, which may indicate a read error. This chain joins TRBV13 and TRBJ2-3; D gene ambiguous. CDR1 and CDR2 from the germline V gene are PRHDT and FYEKMQ (reference sequence). The CDR3 covers 15 residues. The CDR3 sequence: CASGLVKQNTDTQYF. The CDR3 coding sequence is TGTGCCAGCGGCTTAGTGAAACAGAACACAGATACGCAGTATTTT.

This clonotype was detected many times. Germline is not matched at one junction end, which may reflect a read error. The CDR3 region has the DNA TGCAGTGCTCAGGACCATGAGACCCAGTACTTC. It codes for CSAQDHETQYF. The genes are TRBV20-1 and TRBJ2-5; no definite D call. The germline CDR1 and CDR2 sequences are DFQATT and SNEGSKA (reference sequence). CDR3 size: 11 residues.

This clonotype was observed many times. The chain employs TRBV12-3 or TRBV12-4 and TRBJ2-5; the D gene is possibly TRBD1 (6 bases). The germline V and J ends were trimmed by 0 bases and 2 bases, with 7 bases remaining between them. The CDR3 runs to 14 residues. The CDR3 DNA sequence: TGTGCCAGCAGTTTAGCCACAGGGCAAGAGACCCAGTACTTC. It translates to CASSLATGQETQYF.

Regarding this clonotype: One end of the junction does not line up with germline, which may come from a read error. V and J are TRBV12-3 or TRBV12-4 and TRBJ2-1; TRBD2 might be the D (7 bases). The CDR3 sequence is 15 residues long. CDR3 sequence: CANSFPQRDNNEQFF. In nucleotides, the CDR3 is TGTGCCAACAGTTTTCCTCAGCGGGACAACAATGAGCAGTTCTTC.

In regard to this clonotype: A read error may produce the germline difference seen at one junction end. The gene calls are TRBV7-9 and TRBJ2-1; TRBD2 agrees at 7 bases. The germline gives CDR1 SEHNR, CDR2 FQNEAQ (reference sequence). This CDR3 comprises 14 residues. CDR3 bases: TGTGCCAACAGCCCCTTGGTGGGGGGGAATGAGCAGTTCTTC. This encodes CANSPLVGGNEQFF.

Details on this clonotype: One junction end disagrees with the germline gene, perhaps due to a read error. The rearrangement joins TRBV6-5 to TRBJ1-2, with 8 bases that match TRBD1. Germline CDR1 and CDR2: MNHEY and SVGAGI. The CDR3 covers 17 residues. In nucleotides, the CDR3 is TGTGCCATCAGTTCATCGCACAGGGGGTCTGCTAACTATGGCTACACCTTC. This translates into CAISSSHRGSANYGYTF.

As regards this clonotype: The junction shows a germline mismatch at one end, possibly a read error. The V and J genes are TRBV29-1 and TRBJ2-6; a possible D gene is TRBD1 (5 bases). From germline, CDR1 is SQVTM and CDR2 ANQGSEA. CDR3 size: 15 residues. The CDR3 sequence is CSVELAGVGANVMTF. CDR3 bases: TGCAGCGTTGAATTGGCAGGAGTTGGGGCCAACGTCATGACTTTC. Complete variable domain (other parts from reference TRBV29-1 and TRBJ2-6): SAVISQKPSRDICQRGTSLTIQCQVDSQVTMMFWYRQQPGQSLTLIATANQGSEATYESGFVIDKFPISRPNLTFSTLTVSNMSPEDSSIYLCSVELAGVGANVMTFGAGSRLTVL.

For this clonotype: At one of its ends the junction is not consistent with the germline gene, which may arise from a read error. The V gene is TRBV12-3 or TRBV12-4, the J gene TRBJ1-1; D is possibly TRBD1 (6 bases). The CDR3 consists of 18 residues. CDR3 DNA sequence: TGTGCCAGCAGTCTCCTCCTTAGGGGGGTCCCCATGAACACTGAAGCCTTCTTT. The encoded protein is CASSLLLRGVPMNTEAFF.

This clonotype was seen only once. This may stem from a read error, because a much larger clone lies one nucleotide away. The chain has TRBV5-1 and TRBJ1-2; D not resolved. The CDR3 runs to 13 residues. Germline lookup yields CDR1 SGHRS and CDR2 YFSETQ. CDR3 coding DNA: TGCGCCACCAGCGCCGCGACGGACTATGGCTACACCTTC. It encodes CATSAATDYGYTF.

This clonotype was counted once. The conserved closing phenylalanine or tryptophan is absent in this CDR3, likely reflecting a read error. The V and J genes are TRBV20-1 and TRBJ1-5, with 7 bases fitting TRBD1. The CDR3 has 17 residues. Germline assignment: CDR1 DFQATT and CDR2 SNEGSKA (reference sequence). DNA of the CDR3: TGCCGTGCTAGCCGCCAGACAGGGACCTATAGCAATCAGCCCCAGCATCTT. Translating it yields CRASRQTGTYSNQPQHL.

Note on this clonotype: Compared with germline, one end of the junction differs, possibly owing to a read error. The rearrangement links TRBV20-1 to TRBJ2-5, with TRBD1 matching over 7 bases. The CDR3 sequence is 14 residues long. Germline CDR1 DFQATT, CDR2 SNEGSKA (reference sequence). The CDR3 sequence: CTARFRTGHETQYF. CDR3 nucleotides: TGCACTGCTAGATTCAGGACAGGACACGAGACCCAGTACTTC.

This clonotype was observed many times. The chain has TRBV6-2 or TRBV6-3 and TRBJ1-4; D remains unclear. Trimming shortened V by 5 bases and J by 8 bases, and 15 bases separated the two germline ends. Per germline, CDR1 MNHEY and CDR2 SVGEGT. This CDR3 is 14 amino acids long. This CDR3 reads CASSRRPGGEKLFF. The CDR3 DNA sequence: TGTGCCAGCAGTCGCAGGCCCGGCGGCGAAAAACTGTTTTTT.

With respect to this clonotype: This is likely a read error, given that the CDR3 carries no conserved phenylalanine or tryptophan at its end. CDR3 sequence (DNA): TGCGCCAGCAGTGGATCTAACGGGAGTAACGAGCAGTACATC. This encodes CASSGSNGSNEQYI. The chain uses TRBV10-1 and TRBJ2-7, with D possibly being TRBD2 (6 bases). CDR1 and CDR2 (germline): WNHNN, SYGVQD (reference sequence). CDR3 length: 14 amino acids. Trimming cost V 4 bases and J 5 bases, with 15 bases left between them.

This rearrangement joins TRBV25-1 to TRBJ1-1, with D possibly TRBD1 on 5 matching bases. This CDR3 spans 13 amino acids. Trimming stripped 9 bases from V and 13 bases from J, with 24 bases between. Germline CDR1 reads MGHDK; CDR2 reads SYGVNS. In nucleotides, the CDR3 is TGTGCCAGGCAAATGGGGGGGAACACTGATGATTTCTTT. This sequence encodes CARQMGGNTDDFF.

This clonotype was found many times. This sequence joins TRBV5-1 and TRBJ2-6; TRBD1 or TRBD2 may be the D gene (5 bases each). Germline V gives CDR1 SGHRS, CDR2 YFSETQ. This CDR3 has 15 amino acids. V lost 3 bases, J lost 12 bases, and 19 bases lay in between. The CDR3 DNA sequence: TGCGCCAGCAGCTATGATCCCGGGACCGCTGGCGTCCTGACTTTC. Encoded protein: CASSYDPGTAGVLTF.